Sequencing of this T cell receptor (beta chain) was carried out in a study of T cell responses to AZD1222 COVID-19 vaccine. Study-wide points: White British donors predominated, females outnumbered males, and clonal diversity was possibly underestimated. Repertoire sampling occurred only after the peak T cell response. Just 5 or 6 AZD1222 recipients tested seropositive at baseline.

Second-dose schedules of about 4 or about 12 weeks were combined. Trimming cost V 5 bases and J 2 bases, with 12 bases left between them. The germline CDR1 and CDR2 sequences are MNHEY and SMNVEV (reference sequence). The CDR3 spans 14 residues. About this clone: The antigen is undetermined.

Method: immunoSEQ multiplex PCR; TCRdb's copy keeps in-frame clones and lacks some. The sample includes about 130,000 clones, around 90% of them seen just once. The sequence derives from an adult who received the AZD1222 COVID-19 vaccine. Sequenced here: peripheral blood, sampled 28 days after the second AZD1222 dose. This chain connects TRBV27 to TRBJ2-5, with D tentatively TRBD1 (6 bases). CDR3 sequence reads: CASSDLRGQETQYF. The CDR3 bases are TGTGCCAGCAGTGATCTCAGGGGACAAGAGACCCAGTACTTC.